This T cell receptor beta chain was captured by sequencing in a study of blood T cell repertoires in COVID-19. Germline-derived CDR1 and CDR2 are MNHEY and SVGAGI. CDR3 length: 13 residues. V lost 5 bases and J 5 bases, leaving 10 bases between the germline ends. Measured with immunoSEQ multiplex PCR; TCRdb has only the in-frame clones, and not every one. The profile shows 110,000 to 150,000 clones, 70% to 85% of them singletons. Sequenced input: peripheral blood. This receptor was taken from a human donor in a cohort sampled during active COVID-19. V is TRBV6-5 and J is TRBJ2-4; D is perhaps TRBD2 (5 bases). The CDR3 DNA sequence: TGTGCCAGCAGTAACGGGGTTGAAAACATTCAGTACTTC. Encoded protein: CASSNGVENIQYF.